A single sample is the source of the 18 T cell receptor beta chains below, sequenced in a study of Ad26.COV2.S vaccination and SARS-CoV-2 variants. TCRdb keeps only in-frame clones here, not all; method: immunoSEQ multiplex PCR. The sample has about 350,000 clones; about 88% are singletons. Sample treatment: some 19 received Ad26.COV2.S at low or high dose, single or two shots; a few received placebo; per-sample allocation not given. Samples came from day 63 after the first vaccine or placebo injection. The material was peripheral blood, obtained in a trial of Ad26.COV2.S vaccine versus placebo. The receptor source for this set is a person aged 18-65 years who received the Ad26.COV2.S COVID-19 vaccine or a placebo.

V usage is TRBV5-3 and J usage is TRBJ1-3, with 7 bases that match TRBD1. TRBV5-3 is designated an ORF whose function remains uncertain. V shed 6 bases, J shed 2 bases, and the junction held 2 bases outside the gene matches. The CDR3 length is 13 residues. This chain's CDR3 is CARTDRAGNTIYF. The CDR3 DNA sequence: TGTGCCAGAACCGACAGGGCTGGAAACACCATATATTTT.

DNA of the CDR3: TGTGCCAGCAGCCAAGGGGGAAGCGACGAGCAGTACTTC. Its protein product is CASSQGGSDEQYF. The chain is built from TRBV3-1 (or the pseudogene TRBV3-2) and TRBJ2-7; D remains ambiguous. Germline CDR1 is LGHDT and CDR2 is YNNKEL (reference sequence). Trimming pared 1 base from V and 5 bases from J, leaving 9 bases between. The CDR3 loop spans 13 amino acids.

This clone is a singleton in its sample. The V gene is TRBV7-8, the J gene TRBJ1-6; TRBD1 is a possible D gene (5 bases). This CDR3 has 14 amino acids. The germline V gene encodes CDR1 SGHVS and CDR2 FQNEAQ. V lost 5 bases and J lost 5, with 10 bases in between. CDR3 nucleotides: TGTGCCAGCAGCCCCGCCAGGGATAATTCACCCCTCCACTTT. This sequence encodes CASSPARDNSPLHF.

This clone was detected only once. The chain carries TRBV4-3 and TRBJ2-5; 11 bases fit TRBD2. The CDR3 consists of 16 residues. After removal of 0 bases from V and 5 bases from J, the junction contained 5 bases not matched to a gene. The germline gives CDR1 LGHNA, CDR2 YSLEER. This CDR3 is CASSQDRLAGGETQYF. In nucleotides, the CDR3 is TGCGCCAGCAGCCAAGATCGGCTAGCGGGAGGTGAGACCCAGTACTTC.

This sequence joins TRBV5-4 and TRBJ2-7; 8 bases fit TRBD2. Per the germline V gene, CDR1 is SGHNT and CDR2 is YYREEE (reference sequence). This CDR3 contains 17 residues. V lost 4 bases to trimming and J lost 6 bases; unmatched junction nucleotides: 18. DNA for the CDR3: TGTGCCAGCAGCCCTTTTCGAGCGGGAGTGGCGGTTGGCGAGCAGTACTTC. This sequence encodes CASSPFRAGVAVGEQYF.

A single count supports this clone. The chain joins TRBV7-9 to TRBJ2-3; 14 nucleotides line up with TRBD2. Germline-derived CDR1 and CDR2 are SEHNR and FQNEAQ (reference sequence). This CDR3 has 17 residues. Losses at the gene ends were 3 bases for V and 7 bases for J; bases not matched to a gene: 9. The CDR3 here is CASSFAKTSGRAYTQYF. CDR3 DNA sequence: TGTGCCAGCAGCTTTGCTAAGACTAGCGGGAGGGCCTATACGCAGTATTTT. Supplemented by reference TRBV7-9 and TRBJ2-3, the full variable domain reads DTGVSQNPRHKITKRGQNVTFRCDPISEHNRLYWYRQTLGQGPEFLTYFQNEAQLEKSRLLSDRFSAERPKGSFSTLEIQRTEQGDSAMYLCASSFAKTSGRAYTQYFGPGTRLTVL.

This clone was counted between two and nine times. This sequence joins TRBV3-1 (or the pseudogene TRBV3-2) and TRBJ2-2; 9 positions agree with TRBD2. The CDR3 contains 16 residues. Germline loops: CDR1 LGHDT, CDR2 YNNKEL (reference sequence). Germline trimming cut 5 bases from V and 5 bases from J; bases unmatched to any gene: 9. CDR3 loop: CASSSRGLAGTGELFF. The CDR3 bases are TGTGCCAGCAGCTCCCGGGGGCTAGCGGGAACCGGGGAGCTGTTTTTT.

This clone occurred once. The rearrangement links TRBV27 to TRBJ2-1; 9 bases fit TRBD2. V shed 5 bases, J shed 4 bases, and the junction held 6 bases outside the gene matches. The CDR3 length is 15 residues. Germline values: CDR1 MNHEY, CDR2 SMNVEV (reference sequence). CDR3 amino acids: CASSPILAGYNEQFF. CDR3 in DNA: TGTGCCAGCAGTCCGATCCTAGCGGGGTACAATGAGCAGTTCTTC.

A word on this clone: Other DNA sequences in this specimen translate into the identical CDR3. This chain links TRBV20-1 with TRBJ2-5; D is unclear. The CDR3 is 10 residues long. V lost 6 bases, J lost 1 base, and 3 bases lay in between. Germline lookup yields CDR1 DFQATT and CDR2 SNEGSKA (reference sequence). CDR3 amino acids: CSASQETQYF. The CDR3 nucleotides are TGCAGTGCAAGCCAAGAGACCCAGTACTTC.

The chain employs TRBV5-1 and TRBJ2-2, with D perhaps matching TRBD1 or TRBD2 (5 bases each). CDR3 size: 13 residues. Germline-derived CDR1 and CDR2 are SGHRS and YFSETQ. Between the trimmed V and J ends, which lost 7 bases and 5 bases, there was a span of 12 bases. The CDR3 protein is CASEEGRTGELFF. Here the CDR3 DNA reads TGCGCCAGCGAAGAGGGGAGAACCGGGGAGCTGTTTTTT.

This chain joins TRBV6-6 and TRBJ2-7; 8 nucleotides agree with TRBD2. Germline V lookup: CDR1 MNHNY, CDR2 SVGAGI (reference sequence). With V trimmed by 1 base and J by 2 bases, 4 bases remained unmatched. The CDR3 spans 15 residues. Here the CDR3 reads CASSYLAGLAYEQYF. CDR3 nucleotide sequence: TGTGCCAGCAGTTACTTAGCGGGATTGGCCTACGAGCAGTACTTC.

The gene calls are TRBV2 and TRBJ2-7, with unresolved D. Deletions cut 7 bases from V and 5 bases from J, with 15 bases between. The CDR3 covers 13 residues. CDR1 SNHLY and CDR2 FYNNEI come from the germline V gene. The CDR3: CASKGPGPDEQYF. Written as DNA, the CDR3 is TGTGCCAGCAAGGGTCCGGGTCCCGACGAGCAGTACTTC.

This clone was recorded once. This chain joins TRBV28 and TRBJ2-5; 7 nucleotides line up with TRBD2. Germline CDR1 reads MDHEN; CDR2 reads SYDVKM. The CDR3 is 15 amino acids. V lost 6 bases to trimming and J lost 5 bases; unmatched junction nucleotides: 12. DNA of the CDR3: TGTGCCAGCAGGACTAGTGGCGGGAGTTACGAGACCCAGTACTTC. It is translated as CASRTSGGSYETQYF.

This clone was counted ten times or more. The chain joins TRBV5-1 to TRBJ2-1, with D possibly TRBD2 on 6 matching bases. Trimming took 3 bases from V and 0 from J, leaving 13 bases between them. The CDR3 contains 16 residues. CDR1 is SGHRS, CDR2 YFSETQ, per germline. CDR3 DNA sequence: TGCGCCAGCAGCTCAACTAGCCAGAGCTCCTACAATGAGCAGTTCTTC. Translated, it gives CASSSTSQSSYNEQFF.

This chain joins TRBV10-3 and TRBJ2-7; D is ambiguous. There are 12 residues in the CDR3. Trimming shortened V by 2 bases and J by 4 bases, and 6 bases separated the two germline ends. The germline V gene encodes CDR1 ENHRY and CDR2 SYGVKD. The CDR3 here is CAISEAEYEQYF. The CDR3 DNA is TGTGCCATCAGTGAGGCCGAGTACGAGCAGTACTTC.

This chain connects TRBV28 to TRBJ2-1; the D gene could be TRBD1 or TRBD2 (5 bases each). The length of the CDR3 is 16 residues. V dropped 5 bases and J dropped 0 bases, with 14 bases sitting between them. Germline values: CDR1 MDHEN, CDR2 SYDVKM. The CDR3 DNA sequence: TGTGCCAGCAGTGGGACCTCCCGAAGCTCCTACAATGAGCAGTTCTTC. This encodes CASSGTSRSSYNEQFF.

This clone showed up just a few times. DNA for the CDR3: TGCGCCAGCAGCCAAATGAGGATCGAGGGTCTCCCCCTCCACTTT. This gives the protein CASSQMRIEGLPLHF. This chain connects TRBV4-1 to TRBJ1-6; no firm D call. The ends were cut back, 2 bases at V and 13 bases at J, with 18 bases in the middle. Germline V gene data show CDR1 as MGHRA and CDR2 as YSYEKL. CDR3 size: 15 residues.

V gene TRBV7-2 combines with J gene TRBJ1-5; D unresolved. The CDR3 consists of 14 residues. Germline assignment: CDR1 SGHTA and CDR2 FQGNSA. V was trimmed by 0 bases and J by 6 bases, leaving 9 bases between them. The CDR3 DNA follows: TGTGCCAGCAGCTTAGCGTCGGCCAGTCAGCCCCAGCATTTT. Translation gives CASSLASASQPQHF.